This TCR beta chain comes out of a study of cytomegalovirus exposure and HLA in healthy donors. With 60 Vbeta and 13 Jbeta primers, the PCR was carried out. Sequenced by immunoSEQ multiplex PCR; TCRdb stores in-frame clones only, minus some. The sample contains tens of thousands of clones, more than 65% of which appear only once. The V gene end was trimmed by 5 bases and the J gene end by 2 bases; junction bases not matched to a gene: 10. This CDR3 comprises 17 residues. CDR1 is LNHDA and CDR2 is SQIVND in the germline V gene (reference sequence). Note on this clone: Its antigen remains unknown.

Study-level points and caveats: A later analysis linked a missense variant in DCLRE1C to the trimming of TCR beta V and J genes. Being productive about 87% or about 30% of the time was typical of most TCR beta V segments in an earlier analysis. Analysis performed later showed TCR beta chains linked to HLA being more clonally expanded than equally common others.

This receptor was taken from a woman under 30 in good health and CMV-seronegative. The chain uses TRBV19 and TRBJ2-1; 9 bases are a match to TRBD2. Sequenced input: PBMCs. The CDR3 DNA reads TGTGCCAGTAGTGACAGAAACCTAGCGGGACCCTACAATGAGCAGTTCTTC. It specifies CASSDRNLAGPYNEQFF.